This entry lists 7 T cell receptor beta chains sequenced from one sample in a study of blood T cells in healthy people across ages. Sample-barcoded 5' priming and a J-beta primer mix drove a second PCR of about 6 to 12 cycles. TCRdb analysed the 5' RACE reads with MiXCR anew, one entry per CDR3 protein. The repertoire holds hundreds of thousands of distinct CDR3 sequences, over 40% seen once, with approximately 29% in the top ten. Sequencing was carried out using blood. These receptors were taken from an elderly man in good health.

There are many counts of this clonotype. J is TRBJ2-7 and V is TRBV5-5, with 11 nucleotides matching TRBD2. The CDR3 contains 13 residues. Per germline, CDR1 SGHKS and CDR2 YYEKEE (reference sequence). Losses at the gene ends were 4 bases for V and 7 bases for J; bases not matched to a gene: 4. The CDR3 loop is CASSQTSGVEQYF. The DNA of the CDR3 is TGTGCCAGCAGCCAGACTAGCGGGGTGGAGCAGTACTTC.

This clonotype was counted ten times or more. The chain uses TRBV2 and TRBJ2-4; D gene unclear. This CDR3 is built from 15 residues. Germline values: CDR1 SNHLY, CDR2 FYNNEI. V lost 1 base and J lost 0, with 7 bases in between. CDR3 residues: CASSEVPSAKNIQYF. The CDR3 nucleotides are TGTGCCAGCAGTGAAGTCCCTTCAGCCAAAAACATTCAGTACTTC.

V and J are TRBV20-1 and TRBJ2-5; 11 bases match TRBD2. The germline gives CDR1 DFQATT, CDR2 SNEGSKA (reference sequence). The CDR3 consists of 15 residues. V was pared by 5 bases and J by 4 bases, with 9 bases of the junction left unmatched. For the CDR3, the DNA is TGCAGTGCTGGAGTTAGCGGGGGGGCCGGAGAGACCCAGTACTTC. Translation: CSAGVSGGAGETQYF.

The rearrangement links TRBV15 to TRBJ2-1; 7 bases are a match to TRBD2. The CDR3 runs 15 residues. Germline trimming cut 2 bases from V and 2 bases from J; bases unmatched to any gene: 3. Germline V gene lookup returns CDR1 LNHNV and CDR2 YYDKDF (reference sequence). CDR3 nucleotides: TGTGCCACCAGCAGAAGTCTAGCGGCCTACAATGAGCAGTTCTTC. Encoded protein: CATSRSLAAYNEQFF.

The CDR3 reads CASSFPGSPYEQYF. The CDR3, as DNA: TGTGCCAGCAGCTTCCCAGGGAGCCCCTACGAGCAGTACTTC. The genes are TRBV7-2 and TRBJ2-7, with D perhaps matching TRBD1 or TRBD2 (5 bases each). The CDR3 covers 14 residues. The V gene lost 3 bases and the J gene lost 2 bases, with 11 bases spanning the gap. Germline-derived CDR1 and CDR2 are SGHTA and FQGNSA.

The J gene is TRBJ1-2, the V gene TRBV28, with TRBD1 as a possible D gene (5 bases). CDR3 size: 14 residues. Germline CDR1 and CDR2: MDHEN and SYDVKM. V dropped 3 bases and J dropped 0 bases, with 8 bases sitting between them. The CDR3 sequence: CASSFDRSNYGYTF. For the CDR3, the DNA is TGTGCCAGCAGTTTCGACAGATCTAACTATGGCTACACCTTC.

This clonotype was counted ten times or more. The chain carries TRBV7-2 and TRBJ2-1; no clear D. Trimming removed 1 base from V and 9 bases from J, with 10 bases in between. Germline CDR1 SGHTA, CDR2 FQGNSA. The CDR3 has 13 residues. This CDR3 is CASSLGQAIEQFF. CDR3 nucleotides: TGTGCCAGCAGCTTAGGTCAAGCAATTGAGCAGTTCTTC.